This T cell receptor (beta chain) was identified during a study of identical twins. V lost 2 bases, J lost 2 bases, and 16 bases lay in between. Per germline, CDR1 SGHRS and CDR2 YFSETQ. The CDR3 runs 16 residues. This clonotype turned up a few times. It was template switching that added a universal primer site, and there were unique molecular identifiers on the cDNA. One entry per CDR3 protein results from TCRdb running MiXCR on the 5' RACE reads. This sample has around 240,000 distinct CDR3 sequences; over 9.5% occur once, and the top ten carry approximately 9.1%. The sequence came from a middle-aged man in good health. The sequencing input was memory T cells sorted from blood. This chain uses TRBV5-1 with TRBJ2-5, with D possibly matching TRBD1 (6 bases). The CDR3 here is CASSFPSTGRQETQYF. CDR3 DNA sequence: TGCGCCAGCAGCTTTCCTTCGACAGGCAGGCAAGAGACCCAGTACTTC.